A selection of T cell receptor beta chains follows, all from one sample in a study of early T cells in non-severe SARS-CoV-2 infection. TCRdb re-analysed the 5' RACE reads in MiXCR, keeping a single row per CDR3 protein. The top ten hold 2.5% to 3% of the sample, which has over 55,000 distinct CDR3 sequences, 9.5% to 15% seen once. The sample here was whole blood, taken at baseline. The receptors shown here come from an adult who was a healthcare worker with PCR-confirmed SARS-CoV-2 infection or an uninfected control (not recorded which). Each CDR3 is given with its conserved first and last residue.

length	V	J	CDR3
15	TRBV7-3	TRBJ2-2	CASSPGHRNTGELFF
15	TRBV24-1	TRBJ2-1	CATESGTGTNNEQFF
16	TRBV5-4	TRBJ2-1	CASSLVAGTKGNEQFF
12	TRBV20-1	TRBJ2-3	CSARGLIDTQYF
15	TRBV11-2	TRBJ1-5	CASSLDGTGVQPQHF
13	TRBV7-8	TRBJ2-4	CASSRDRENIQYF
17	TRBV6-5	TRBJ2-2	CASSFSRDTSNTGELFF
15	TRBV7-9	TRBJ2-7	CASSLNPQGAYEQYF
18	TRBV4-1	TRBJ2-6	CASSQETPLGAGANVLTF
14	TRBV15	TRBJ2-7	CATSRDRGIFEQYF
13	TRBV4-3	TRBJ2-7	CASSQFRSYEQYF
14	TRBV5-4	TRBJ1-1	CASSPPAGETEAFF
15	TRBV24-1	TRBJ2-2	CATSSTNQGAGELFF
15	TRBV6-4	TRBJ2-3	CASSEQRGNWDTQYF
15	TRBV7-8	TRBJ2-1	CASSQRGDTYNEQFF
17	TRBV24-1	TRBJ2-1	CATSDSLTGDRVDEQFF
14	TRBV6-2/TRBV6-3	TRBJ1-2	CASSLSRGNYGYTF
15	TRBV10-1	TRBJ2-1	CASSGGQGASNEQFF
13	TRBV7-2	TRBJ2-5	CASSLVRQETQYF
19	TRBV6-1	TRBJ2-6	CASSERPAGRISGANVLTF
16	TRBV4-2	TRBJ2-3	CASSQVEGLPTDTQYF
15	TRBV15	TRBJ2-2	CATSRVRANTGELFF
12	TRBV12-3/TRBV12-4	TRBJ1-1	CASSLWGAEAFF
14	TRBV7-2	TRBJ2-3	CASSSRLGTDTQYF
15	TRBV5-1	TRBJ1-2	CASSPLTGGSIGYTF
16	TRBV10-3	TRBJ2-1	CAISGTSHFSYNEQFF
14	TRBV2	TRBJ2-3	CASLRDSGTDTQYF
16	TRBV4-2	TRBJ2-4	CASSRQRDRNQNIQYF